The 26 T cell receptor beta chains listed next were all sequenced from one sample in a study of cytomegalovirus exposure and HLA in healthy donors. Primers included in the PCR were 60 Vbeta and 13 Jbeta primers. Data came from immunoSEQ multiplex PCR; TCRdb stores just in-frame clones and leaves some out. Of under 200,000 clones listed, approximately 82% were seen once; the top ten hold roughly 8.2%. The sequenced sample was PBMCs. The origin of the receptors is a woman aged 40 to 50 in good health and CMV-seropositive.

The gene calls are TRBV5-1 and TRBJ2-7, with D unclear. The CDR3 has 13 amino acids. V was clipped by 0 bases and J by 3 bases, with 7 bases between them. CDR1 is SGHRS and CDR2 is YFSETQ in the germline V gene. CDR3 in DNA: TGCGCCAGCAGCTTGGAATCGGGCTACGAGCAGTACTTC. Protein product: CASSLESGYEQYF.

This clone was counted only a few times. The chain uses TRBV5-1 and TRBJ2-7, with 10 bases aligning to TRBD2. Per the germline V gene, CDR1 is SGHRS and CDR2 is YFSETQ. This CDR3 has 14 residues. V was pared by 5 bases and J by 3 bases, with 5 bases of the junction left unmatched. In DNA, the CDR3 is TGCGCCAGCAGTATTACTAGCGGGGTCTACGAGCAGTACTTC. Protein: CASSITSGVYEQYF.

The CDR3 sequence is CASSYSNRGNTEAFF. DNA of the CDR3: TGTGCCAGCAGTTACTCGAATCGGGGTAACACTGAAGCTTTCTTT. The V call is TRBV6-5, the J call TRBJ1-1; D gene unclear. The CDR3 loop spans 15 amino acids. Germline values: CDR1 MNHEY, CDR2 SVGAGI. Trimming pared 0 bases from V and 2 bases from J, leaving 10 bases between.

This chain joins TRBV4-2 and TRBJ2-3; unclear D gene. The V gene's germline CDR1 is LGHNA and CDR2 YNFKEQ. The CDR3 length is 16 residues. V was cut by 0 bases and J by 7 bases, with 17 bases left in between. The CDR3: CASSQDRFDRVNTQYF. CDR3 sequence (DNA): TGTGCCAGCAGCCAAGATCGTTTTGATCGGGTGAATACGCAGTATTTT.

The V and J genes are TRBV10-1 and TRBJ1-2; D is undetermined. Germline lookup yields CDR1 WNHNN and CDR2 SYGVQD (reference sequence). The CDR3 contains 11 residues. Deletions cut 5 bases from V and 6 bases from J, with 7 bases between. CDR3 residues: CASSTRNGYTF. The CDR3 DNA follows: TGCGCCAGCAGTACGAGGAATGGCTACACCTTC.

This sequence joins TRBV28 and TRBJ1-5; D may be TRBD1 (5 bases). The germline CDR1 and CDR2 sequences are MDHEN and SYDVKM. The CDR3 consists of 16 residues. Trimming removed 3 bases at V and 2 bases at J, with 14 bases between. CDR3 DNA: TGTGCCAGCAGTTTCTCGACTAGGGGAGGCAATCAGCCCCAGCATTTT. Encoded protein: CASSFSTRGGNQPQHF. The whole variable domain, filled in from reference TRBV28 and TRBJ1-5, reads DVKVTQSSRYLVKRTGEKVFLECVQDMDHENMFWYRQDPGLGLRLIYFSYDVKMKEKGDIPEGYSVSREKKERFSLILESASTNQTSMYLCASSFSTRGGNQPQHFGDGTRLSIL.

This chain connects TRBV7-9 to TRBJ1-4; D call uncertain. The CDR3 length is 15 residues. Trimming pared 5 bases from V and 2 bases from J, leaving 12 bases between. The germline V gene has CDR1 SEHNR and CDR2 FQNEAQ (reference sequence). CDR3 amino acids: CASSPTGSTNEKLFF. In DNA, the CDR3 is TGTGCCAGCAGCCCGACGGGGAGCACTAATGAAAAACTGTTTTTT.

This chain connects TRBV18 to TRBJ2-7, with D possibly TRBD1 on 6 matching bases. Germline V gene data show CDR1 as KGHSH and CDR2 as LQKENI. The CDR3 has 17 residues. The V end lost 4 bases, the J end lost 3 bases, and 22 bases lay between the germline ends. The CDR3 DNA reads as TGTGCCAGCTCACTACAAAGAATGCAGGGGAAATACTACGAGCAGTACTTC. Translating it yields CASSLQRMQGKYYEQYF.

The chain uses TRBV28 and TRBJ2-1; 14 bases map to TRBD2. CDR3 length: 18 residues. V lost 2 bases to trimming and J lost 4 bases; unmatched junction nucleotides: 7. Germline CDR1 is MDHEN and CDR2 is SYDVKM. CDR3 region: CASSLEGTSGSSYNEQFF. CDR3 DNA sequence: TGTGCCAGCAGTTTAGAGGGGACTAGCGGGAGCTCGTACAATGAGCAGTTCTTC.

The chain couples TRBV4-2 to TRBJ2-7; no clear D. V was trimmed by 5 bases and J by 0 bases, leaving 14 bases between them. Germline loops: CDR1 LGHNA, CDR2 YNFKEQ. The CDR3 runs to 15 residues. CDR3 DNA: TGTGCCAGCAGCGCAGAACGTGCGGACTCCTACGAGCAGTACTTC. Translating it yields CASSAERADSYEQYF.

Points on this clone: The junction shows a germline mismatch at one end, possibly a read error. The rearrangement links TRBV7-7 to TRBJ2-5, with TRBD2 matching 10 bases. The CDR3 is 15 amino acids. In germline, CDR1 is SSHAT, CDR2 FNYEAQ (reference sequence). CDR3 sequence (DNA): TGTGCTAGCAGCCCCCTAGCGGGAGAAGGGGAGACCCAGTACTTC. This codes for CASSPLAGEGETQYF.

The genes are TRBV30 and TRBJ1-5; D might be TRBD1 (6 bases). The germline V and J ends were trimmed by 1 base and 2 bases, with 6 bases remaining between them. CDR3 size: 13 residues. CDR1 and CDR2 (germline): GTSNPN, SVGIG (reference sequence). This CDR3 reads CAWSAGGNQPQHF. The CDR3 DNA is TGTGCCTGGAGTGCAGGGGGCAATCAGCCCCAGCATTTT.

J is TRBJ2-1 and V is TRBV28, with 10 bases matching TRBD2. Looked up from germline, CDR1 is MDHEN and CDR2 is SYDVKM. V was clipped by 3 bases and J by 8 bases; unmatched bases: 7. The CDR3 covers 15 residues. DNA of the CDR3: TGTGCCAGCAGTTTCCAGCGGGAGGGCCGCGATGAGCAGTTCTTC. Its translation is CASSFQREGRDEQFF.

V usage is TRBV6-1 and J usage is TRBJ1-1; 9 positions agree with TRBD1. The CDR3 is 17 amino acids. Per germline, CDR1 MNHNS and CDR2 SASEGT. Losses at the gene ends were 4 bases for V and 6 bases for J; bases not matched to a gene: 15. In DNA, the CDR3 is TGTGCCAGCAGTGCACCTCCGGGACAGGGTAAAAAGGCTGAAGCTTTCTTT. Protein: CASSAPPGQGKKAEAFF.

The chain carries TRBV5-1 and TRBJ2-3; 7 nucleotides match TRBD1. With V trimmed by 4 bases and J by 8 bases, 16 bases remained unmatched. From germline, CDR1 is SGHRS and CDR2 YFSETQ. The CDR3 is 16 amino acids. The CDR3 here is CASSVYGRTGYGTQYF. The CDR3 DNA reads as TGCGCCAGCAGCGTCTACGGCCGGACAGGTTATGGTACGCAGTATTTT.

The chain carries TRBV5-1 and TRBJ1-3; 7 nucleotides align to TRBD1. CDR3 size: 14 residues. With 4 bases clipped from V and 1 base from J, the junction kept 2 bases outside the gene matches. In germline, CDR1 is SGHRS, CDR2 YFSETQ. The CDR3 DNA reads TGCGCCAGCAGCCTGGACAGGTCTGGAAACACCATATATTTT. This codes for CASSLDRSGNTIYF.

This clone was seen once. V and J are TRBV7-9 and TRBJ2-1; 10 bases match TRBD2. The ends lost 5 bases at V and 4 bases at J; junction bases unmatched: 2. This CDR3 has 14 residues. CDR1 is SEHNR, CDR2 FQNEAQ, per germline (reference sequence). Written as DNA, the CDR3 is TGTGCCAGCAGCCCGGGACTAGCGTACAATGAGCAGTTCTTC. It encodes CASSPGLAYNEQFF.

The chain joins TRBV4-1 to TRBJ2-7; TRBD2 matches 14 bases. The CDR3 runs to 16 residues. Germline trimming cut 4 bases from V and 3 bases from J; bases unmatched to any gene: 5. Germline V gene sequence: CDR1 MGHRA, CDR2 YSYEKL. The CDR3, as DNA: TGCGCCAGCAGCCCCGGGACTAGCGGGGGAAACTACGAGCAGTACTTC. Translated, it gives CASSPGTSGGNYEQYF.

The CDR3 bases are TGTGCCAGCAGCTTAGAAGACAGGGGATGGGAGACCCAGTACTTC. Protein: CASSLEDRGWETQYF. The chain employs TRBV7-6 and TRBJ2-5; TRBD1 agrees at 8 bases. The CDR3 spans 15 residues. Trimming removed 1 base from V and 5 bases from J; junction bases left unmatched: 6. CDR1 and CDR2 from the germline V gene are SGHVS and FNYEAQ.

CDR3 protein: CASSETGDHGELFF. The DNA for the CDR3 is TGTGCCAGTAGTGAGACAGGGGACCACGGGGAGCTGTTTTTT. The V gene is TRBV19, the J gene TRBJ2-2; 8 positions match TRBD1. V lost 5 bases to trimming and J lost 7 bases; unmatched junction nucleotides: 6. The germline V gene has CDR1 LNHDA and CDR2 SQIVND (reference sequence). This CDR3 spans 14 amino acids.

The V gene is TRBV7-9, the J gene TRBJ2-1; 7 bases match TRBD1. The CDR3 is 16 amino acids. Germline V lookup: CDR1 SEHNR, CDR2 FQNEAQ (reference sequence). Trimming took 5 bases from V and 5 from J; bases not matched to a gene: 12. The CDR3 DNA is TGTGCCAGCAGCCAGACCGGACAAGGGGGCCACAATGAGCAGTTCTTC. Translated, it gives CASSQTGQGGHNEQFF.

Only a few counts were recorded for this clone. The chain has TRBV2 and TRBJ2-7; TRBD1 matches at 9 bases. CDR3 length equals 14 residues. Germline values: CDR1 SNHLY, CDR2 FYNNEI. The V and J ends lost 8 bases and 7 bases, in that order; junction bases with no gene match: 12. CDR3 sequence: CASEPGQGSGEQYF. In DNA form, the CDR3 reads TGTGCCAGCGAGCCGGGACAGGGTTCGGGGGAGCAGTACTTC.

The CDR3 region has the DNA TGTGCCAGCAGTGAGACAGGGAGGTGGTTCCTATACGAGCAGTACTTC. It is translated as CASSETGRWFLYEQYF. The rearrangement joins TRBV28 to TRBJ2-7, with D possibly TRBD1 on 7 matching bases. Germline assignment: CDR1 MDHEN and CDR2 SYDVKM. This CDR3 has 16 amino acids. V shed 5 bases and J shed 4 bases, with 21 bases lying between them.

V gene TRBV6-4 combines with J gene TRBJ2-4, with TRBD1 identical over 7 bases. CDR3 length: 17 residues. Germline lookup yields CDR1 MRHNA and CDR2 SNTAGT. J gave up 0 bases and V 6 bases, and 11 bases lay outside the gene matches. In nucleotides, the CDR3 is TGTGCCAGCAGCCACAGGGGATTAGGATTAGCCAAAAACATTCAGTACTTC. It encodes CASSHRGLGLAKNIQYF.

The rearrangement uses TRBV5-1 and TRBJ2-5, with 8 bases matching TRBD1. The ends lost 4 bases at V and 7 bases at J; junction bases unmatched: 12. Germline V gives CDR1 SGHRS, CDR2 YFSETQ. The CDR3 runs 15 residues. As DNA, the CDR3 is TGCGCCAGCAGCGCGCTACCACCCGGGACAGGGACCCAGTACTTC. Amino acid sequence: CASSALPPGTGTQYF.

This chain uses TRBV19 with TRBJ1-5; 8 positions match TRBD1. The J segment lost 7 bases and the V segment lost 1 base, leaving 3 bases of the junction unmatched. Germline CDR1 LNHDA, CDR2 SQIVND (reference sequence). There are 14 residues in the CDR3. The CDR3 is CASSIAQGAQPQHF. The CDR3 region has the DNA TGTGCCAGTAGTATAGCCCAGGGGGCACAGCCCCAGCATTTT.